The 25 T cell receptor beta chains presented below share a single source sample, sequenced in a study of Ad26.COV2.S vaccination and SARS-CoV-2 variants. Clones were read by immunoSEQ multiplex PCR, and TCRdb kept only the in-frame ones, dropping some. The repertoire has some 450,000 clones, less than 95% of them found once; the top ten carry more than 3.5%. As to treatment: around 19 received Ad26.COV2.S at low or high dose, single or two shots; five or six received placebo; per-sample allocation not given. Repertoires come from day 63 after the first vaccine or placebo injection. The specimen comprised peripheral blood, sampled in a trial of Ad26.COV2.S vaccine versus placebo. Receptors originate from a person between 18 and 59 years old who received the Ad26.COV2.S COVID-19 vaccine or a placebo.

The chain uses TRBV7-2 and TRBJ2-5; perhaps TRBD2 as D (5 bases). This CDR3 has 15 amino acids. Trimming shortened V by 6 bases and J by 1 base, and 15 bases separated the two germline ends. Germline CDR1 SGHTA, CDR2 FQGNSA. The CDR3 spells CASRAGEKFQETQYF. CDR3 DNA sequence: TGTGCCAGCAGGGCCGGGGAAAAGTTCCAAGAGACCCAGTACTTC. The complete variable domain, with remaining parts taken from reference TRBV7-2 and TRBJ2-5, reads GAGVSQSPSNKVTEKGKDVELRCDPISGHTALYWYRQSLGQGLEFLIYFQGNSAPDKSGLPSDRFSAERTGGSVSTLTIQRTQQEDSAVYLCASRAGEKFQETQYFGPGTRLLVL.

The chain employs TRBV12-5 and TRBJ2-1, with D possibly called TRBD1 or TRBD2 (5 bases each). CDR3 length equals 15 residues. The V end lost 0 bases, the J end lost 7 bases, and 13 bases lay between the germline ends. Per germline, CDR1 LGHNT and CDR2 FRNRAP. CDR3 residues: CASGLVPSEGNEQFF. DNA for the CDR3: TGTGCTAGTGGTTTGGTACCTTCAGAGGGGAATGAGCAGTTCTTC.

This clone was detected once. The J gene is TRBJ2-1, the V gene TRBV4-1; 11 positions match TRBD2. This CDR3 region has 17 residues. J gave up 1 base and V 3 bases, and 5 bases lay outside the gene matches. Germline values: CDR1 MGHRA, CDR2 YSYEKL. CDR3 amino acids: CASSHDASGRSYNEQFF. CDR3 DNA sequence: TGCGCCAGCAGCCATGATGCTAGCGGGAGGTCCTACAATGAGCAGTTCTTC.

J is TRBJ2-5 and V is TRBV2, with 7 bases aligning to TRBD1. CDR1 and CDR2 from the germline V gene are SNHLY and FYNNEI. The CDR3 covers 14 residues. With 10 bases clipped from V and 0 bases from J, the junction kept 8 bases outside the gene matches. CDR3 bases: TGTGCCACATCTATACAGGGGAACCAAGAGACCCAGTACTTC. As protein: CATSIQGNQETQYF.

This CDR3 is CASNIGTAQRNSPLHF. The CDR3 DNA is TGTGCCAGCAATATAGGGACAGCCCAAAGAAATTCACCCCTCCACTTT. The chain carries TRBV28 and TRBJ1-6, with TRBD1 matching 7 bases. Germline CDR1 is MDHEN and CDR2 is SYDVKM. The CDR3 loop spans 16 amino acids. V dropped 7 bases and J dropped 7; count of bases not matched to a gene: 13.

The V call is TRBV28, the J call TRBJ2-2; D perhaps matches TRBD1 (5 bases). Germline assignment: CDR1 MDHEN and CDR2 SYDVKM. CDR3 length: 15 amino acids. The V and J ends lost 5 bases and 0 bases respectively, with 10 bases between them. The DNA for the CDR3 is TGTGCCAGCAGTCGCAGACAGCCGAACACCGGGGAGCTGTTTTTT. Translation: CASSRRQPNTGELFF.

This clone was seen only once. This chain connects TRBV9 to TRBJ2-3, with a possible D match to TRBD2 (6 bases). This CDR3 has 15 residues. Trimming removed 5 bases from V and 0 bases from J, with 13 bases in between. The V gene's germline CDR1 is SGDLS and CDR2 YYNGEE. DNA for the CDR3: TGTGCCAGCAGTGTTAGCGGAGATAGCACAGATACGCAGTATTTT. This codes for CASSVSGDSTDTQYF.

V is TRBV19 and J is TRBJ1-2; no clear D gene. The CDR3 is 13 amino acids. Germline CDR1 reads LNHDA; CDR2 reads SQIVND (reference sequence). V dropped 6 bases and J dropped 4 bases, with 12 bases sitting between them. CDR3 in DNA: TGTGCCAGTAGAAGGTTCGGCTCCTATGGCTACACCTTC. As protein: CASRRFGSYGYTF.

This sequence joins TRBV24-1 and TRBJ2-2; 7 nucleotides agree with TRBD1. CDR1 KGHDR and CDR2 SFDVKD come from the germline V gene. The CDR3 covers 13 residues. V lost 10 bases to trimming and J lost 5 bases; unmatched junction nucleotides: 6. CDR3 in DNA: TGTGCCACTTTGGGACAGACAACCGGGGAGCTGTTTTTT. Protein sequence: CATLGQTTGELFF.

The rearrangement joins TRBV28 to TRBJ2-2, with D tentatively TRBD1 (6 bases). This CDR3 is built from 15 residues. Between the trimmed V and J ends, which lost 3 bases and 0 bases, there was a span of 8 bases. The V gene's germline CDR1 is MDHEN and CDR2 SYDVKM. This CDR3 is CASSLNRANTGELFF. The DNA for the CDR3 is TGTGCCAGCAGTTTGAACAGGGCGAACACCGGGGAGCTGTTTTTT.

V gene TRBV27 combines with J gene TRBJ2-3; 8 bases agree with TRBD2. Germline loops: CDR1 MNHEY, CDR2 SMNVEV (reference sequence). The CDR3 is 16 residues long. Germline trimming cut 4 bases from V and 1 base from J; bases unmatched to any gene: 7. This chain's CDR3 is CASSYGDSGGTDTQYF. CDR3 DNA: TGTGCCAGCAGTTACGGGGATAGCGGGGGCACAGATACGCAGTATTTT.

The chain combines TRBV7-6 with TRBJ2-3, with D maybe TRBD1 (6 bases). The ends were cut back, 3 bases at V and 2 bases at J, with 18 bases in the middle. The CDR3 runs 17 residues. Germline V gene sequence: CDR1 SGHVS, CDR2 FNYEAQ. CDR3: CASSFSDSGHNTDTQYF. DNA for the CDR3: TGTGCCAGCAGCTTTTCGGATTCGGGACACAACACAGATACGCAGTATTTT.

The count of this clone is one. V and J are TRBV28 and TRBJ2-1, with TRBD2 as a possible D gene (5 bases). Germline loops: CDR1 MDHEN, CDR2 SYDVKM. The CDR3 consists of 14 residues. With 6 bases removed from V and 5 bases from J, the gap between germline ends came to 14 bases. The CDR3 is CASSLQDGNNEQFF. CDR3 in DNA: TGTGCCAGCAGCCTCCAAGACGGGAACAATGAGCAGTTCTTC.

The CDR3 nucleotides are TGTGCCAGCAGCTTGCTGGACTACAATGAGCAGTTCTTC. It yields the protein CASSLLDYNEQFF. V and J are TRBV5-6 and TRBJ2-1; D is unclear. The CDR3 is 13 residues long. Germline-derived CDR1 and CDR2 are SGHDT and YYEEEE. V lost 1 base and J 3 bases, leaving 5 bases between the germline ends.

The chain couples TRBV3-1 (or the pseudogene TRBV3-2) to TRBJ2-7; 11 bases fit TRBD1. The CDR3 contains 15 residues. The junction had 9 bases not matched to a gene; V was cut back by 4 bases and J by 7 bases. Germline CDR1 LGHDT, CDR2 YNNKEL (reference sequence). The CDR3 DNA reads TGTGCCAGCAGCCCCCCGGGACAGGGGGTTTGGGAGCAGTACTTC. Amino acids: CASSPPGQGVWEQYF.

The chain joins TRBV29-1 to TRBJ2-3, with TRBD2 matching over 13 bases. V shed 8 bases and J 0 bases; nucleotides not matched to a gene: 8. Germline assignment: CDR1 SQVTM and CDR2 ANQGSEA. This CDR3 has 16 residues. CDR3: CSFTSGRASSTDTQYF. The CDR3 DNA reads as TGCAGCTTTACTAGCGGGAGGGCCTCTAGCACAGATACGCAGTATTTT.

CDR3: CASSLEGLGKDTQYF. The CDR3 DNA reads as TGTGCCAGCAGCTTAGAAGGTTTAGGAAAAGATACGCAGTATTTT. V gene TRBV7-2 combines with J gene TRBJ2-3; D is uncertain. With 1 base removed from V and 5 bases from J, the gap between germline ends came to 13 bases. The CDR3 spans 15 residues. Germline CDR1 and CDR2: SGHTA and FQGNSA. The variable domain in full, with the rest retrieved from reference TRBV7-2 and TRBJ2-3, is GAGVSQSPSNKVTEKGKDVELRCDPISGHTALYWYRQSLGQGLEFLIYFQGNSAPDKSGLPSDRFSAERTGGSVSTLTIQRTQQEDSAVYLCASSLEGLGKDTQYFGPGTRLTVL.

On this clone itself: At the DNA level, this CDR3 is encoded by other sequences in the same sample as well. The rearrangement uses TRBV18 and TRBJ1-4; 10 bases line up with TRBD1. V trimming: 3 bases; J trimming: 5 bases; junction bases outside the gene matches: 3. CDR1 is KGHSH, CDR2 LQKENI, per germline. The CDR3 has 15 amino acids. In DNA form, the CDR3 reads TGTGCCAGCTCACCCCTGGGACAGGGGAATGAAAAACTGTTTTTT. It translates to CASSPLGQGNEKLFF. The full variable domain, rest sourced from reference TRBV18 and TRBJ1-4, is NAGVMQNPRHLVRRRGQEARLRCSPMKGHSHVYWYRQLPEEGLKFMVYLQKENIIDESGMPKERFSAEFPKEGPSILRIQQVVRGDSAAYFCASSPLGQGNEKLFFGSGTQLSVL.

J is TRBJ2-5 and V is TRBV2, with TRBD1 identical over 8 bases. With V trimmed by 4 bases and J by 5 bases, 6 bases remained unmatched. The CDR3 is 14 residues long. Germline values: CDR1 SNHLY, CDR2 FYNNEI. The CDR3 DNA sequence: TGTGCCAGCAGTGTTGTCAGGGGGCCGGAGACCCAGTACTTC. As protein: CASSVVRGPETQYF.

For the CDR3, the DNA is TGTGCCAGCAGCTTACCCGGACAGGGGAGCACAGATACGCAGTATTTT. Translating it yields CASSLPGQGSTDTQYF. V is TRBV5-4 and J is TRBJ2-3, with 9 nucleotides matching TRBD1. With V trimmed by 2 bases and J by 0 bases, 4 bases remained unmatched. Germline CDR1 reads SGHNT; CDR2 reads YYREEE (reference sequence). CDR3 length: 16 amino acids.

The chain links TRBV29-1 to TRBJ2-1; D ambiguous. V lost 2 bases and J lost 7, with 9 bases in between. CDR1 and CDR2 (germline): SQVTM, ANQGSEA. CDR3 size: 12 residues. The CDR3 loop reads CSVERAVNEQFF. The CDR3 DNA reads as TGCAGCGTTGAAAGGGCGGTGAATGAGCAGTTCTTC.

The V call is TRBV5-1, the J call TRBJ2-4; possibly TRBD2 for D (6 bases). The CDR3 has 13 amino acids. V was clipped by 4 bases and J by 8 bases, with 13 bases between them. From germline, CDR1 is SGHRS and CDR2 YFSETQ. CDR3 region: CASSLGGVDIQYF. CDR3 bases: TGCGCCAGCAGCCTAGGAGGGGTAGACATTCAGTACTTC.

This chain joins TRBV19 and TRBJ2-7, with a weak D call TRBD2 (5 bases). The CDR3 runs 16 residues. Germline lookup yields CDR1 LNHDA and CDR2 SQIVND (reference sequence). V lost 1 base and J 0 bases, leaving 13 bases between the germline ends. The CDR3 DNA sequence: TGTGCCAGTAGTATAGGTCGGACGGGAAGCTCCTACGAGCAGTACTTC. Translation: CASSIGRTGSSYEQYF.

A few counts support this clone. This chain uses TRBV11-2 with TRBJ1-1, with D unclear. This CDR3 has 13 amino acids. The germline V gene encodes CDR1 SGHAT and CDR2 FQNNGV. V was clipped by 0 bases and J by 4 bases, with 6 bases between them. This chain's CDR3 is CASSLEGSTEAFF. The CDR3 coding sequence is TGTGCCAGCAGCTTAGAAGGATCCACTGAAGCTTTCTTT.

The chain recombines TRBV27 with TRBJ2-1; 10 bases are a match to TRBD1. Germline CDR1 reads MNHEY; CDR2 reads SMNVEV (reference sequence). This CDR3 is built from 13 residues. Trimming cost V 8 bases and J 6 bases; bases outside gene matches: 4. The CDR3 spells CASGQGVVNEQFF. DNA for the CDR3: TGTGCCAGCGGACAGGGGGTGGTCAATGAGCAGTTCTTC.